The present T cell receptor (beta chain) was sequenced within a study of blood T cell repertoires in COVID-19. On the study more broadly: The United States, Italy and Spain supplied acute and convalescent COVID-19 samples.

This CDR3 is built from 15 residues. The V and J ends lost 4 bases and 0 bases respectively, with 12 bases between them. CDR1 is MNHEY and CDR2 is SMNVEV in the germline V gene (reference sequence). As originally analysed: Nucleated cell number was recorded as an estimate derived from reference gene primer amplification. Repertoires were generated with immunoSEQ multiplex PCR, while TCRdb's copy carries only in-frame clones and drops some. D and trimming come from the DNA, and the V and J calls and clone size come from that table. The sample holds some 280,000 clones, 89% seen once. The TCR originated in a woman aged 40 to 50 who had recovered from COVID-19. Material for sequencing was peripheral blood. The V call is TRBV27, the J call TRBJ1-1, with D unresolved. The CDR3 spells CASSSQEGLNTEAFF. DNA of the CDR3: TGTGCCAGCAGTTCCCAAGAGGGCCTGAACACTGAAGCTTTCTTT.